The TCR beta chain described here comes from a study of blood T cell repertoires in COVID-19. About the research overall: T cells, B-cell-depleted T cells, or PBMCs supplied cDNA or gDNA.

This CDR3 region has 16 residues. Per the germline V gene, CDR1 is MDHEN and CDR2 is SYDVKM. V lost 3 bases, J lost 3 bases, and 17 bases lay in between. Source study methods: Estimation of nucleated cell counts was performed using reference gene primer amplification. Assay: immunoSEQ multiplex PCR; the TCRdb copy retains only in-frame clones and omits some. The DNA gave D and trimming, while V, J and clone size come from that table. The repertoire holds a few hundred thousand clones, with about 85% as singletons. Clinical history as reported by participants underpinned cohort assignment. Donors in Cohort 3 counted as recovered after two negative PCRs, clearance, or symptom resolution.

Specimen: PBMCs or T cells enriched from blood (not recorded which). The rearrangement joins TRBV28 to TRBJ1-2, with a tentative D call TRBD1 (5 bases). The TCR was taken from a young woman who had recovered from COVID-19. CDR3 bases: TGTGCCAGCAGTTTGGGGGGTCGACTCGGGGACTATGGCTACACCTTC. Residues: CASSLGGRLGDYGYTF.